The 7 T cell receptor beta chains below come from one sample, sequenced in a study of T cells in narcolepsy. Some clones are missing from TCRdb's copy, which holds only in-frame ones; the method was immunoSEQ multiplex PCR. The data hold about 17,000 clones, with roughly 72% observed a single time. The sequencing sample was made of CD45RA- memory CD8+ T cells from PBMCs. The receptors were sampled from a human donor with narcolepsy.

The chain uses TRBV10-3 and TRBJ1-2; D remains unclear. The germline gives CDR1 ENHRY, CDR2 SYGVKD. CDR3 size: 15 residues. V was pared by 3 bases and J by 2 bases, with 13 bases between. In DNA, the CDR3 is TGTGCCATCAGTGAAGTGAGGGTCAGAAACTATGGCTACACCTTC. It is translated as CAISEVRVRNYGYTF.

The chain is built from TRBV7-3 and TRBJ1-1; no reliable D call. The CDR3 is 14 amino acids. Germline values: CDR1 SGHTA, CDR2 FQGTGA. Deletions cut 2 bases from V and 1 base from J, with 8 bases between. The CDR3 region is CASSLSGGNTEAFF. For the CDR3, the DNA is TGTGCCAGCAGCTTATCGGGCGGGAACACTGAAGCTTTCTTT.

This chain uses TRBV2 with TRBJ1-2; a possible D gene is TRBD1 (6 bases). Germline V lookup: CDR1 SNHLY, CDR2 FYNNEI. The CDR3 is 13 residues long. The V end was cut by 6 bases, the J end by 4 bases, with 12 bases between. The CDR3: CASRWTVAYGYTF. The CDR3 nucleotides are TGTGCCAGCAGATGGACAGTTGCCTATGGCTACACCTTC.

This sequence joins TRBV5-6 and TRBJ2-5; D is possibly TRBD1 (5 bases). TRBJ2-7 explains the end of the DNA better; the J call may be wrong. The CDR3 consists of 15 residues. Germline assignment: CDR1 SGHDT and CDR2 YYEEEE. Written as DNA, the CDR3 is TGTGCCAGCAGCTTTCCTTTGCAGGGAACCTACGAGCAGTACTTC. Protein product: CASSFPLQGTYEQYF.

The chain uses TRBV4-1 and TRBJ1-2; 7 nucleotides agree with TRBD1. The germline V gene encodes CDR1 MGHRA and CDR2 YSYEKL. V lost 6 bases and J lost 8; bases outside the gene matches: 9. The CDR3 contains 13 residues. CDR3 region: CASSHTGALGYTF. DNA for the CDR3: TGCGCCAGCAGTCATACAGGGGCCCTCGGCTACACCTTC.

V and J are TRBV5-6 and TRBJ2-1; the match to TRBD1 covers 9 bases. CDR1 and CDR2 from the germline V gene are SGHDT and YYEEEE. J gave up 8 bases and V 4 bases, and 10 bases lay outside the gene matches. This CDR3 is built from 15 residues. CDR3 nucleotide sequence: TGTGCCAGCAGCGAACCGGGACAGGGATCCCATGAGCAGTTCTTC. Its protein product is CASSEPGQGSHEQFF. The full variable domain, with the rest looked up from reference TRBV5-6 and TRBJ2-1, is DAGVTQSPTHLIKTRGQQVTLRCSPKSGHDTVSWYQQALGQGPQFIFQYYEEEERQRGNFPDRFSGHQFPNYSSELNVNALLLGDSALYLCASSEPGQGSHEQFFGPGTRLTVL.

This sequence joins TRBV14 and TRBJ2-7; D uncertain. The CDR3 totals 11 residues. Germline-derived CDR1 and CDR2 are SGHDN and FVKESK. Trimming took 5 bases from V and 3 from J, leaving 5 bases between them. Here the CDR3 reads CASSELYEQYF. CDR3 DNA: TGTGCCAGCAGCGAACTCTACGAGCAGTACTTC.